This is a list of T cell receptor beta chains from one sample in a study of control samples from healthy donors and cancer patients. Sequencing was performed with immunoSEQ multiplex PCR; in TCRdb, only in-frame clones are kept and a portion is missing. The data show around 83,000 clones, 90% to 95% seen once. The sequencing sample was made of PBMCs. All receptors come from a woman in her thirties or forties with lung cancer. Both conserved end residues are part of each CDR3. A D gene is named only where the DNA matches it firmly. Some rows have no size entry. The others give once, few or many, or a class for an expanded clone.

D	V	size	J	CDR3	DNA
NA	TRBV12-3/TRBV12-4	few	TRBJ2-5	CASSRDVAAQYF	TGTGCCAGCAGCAGAGATGTAGCGGCCCAGTACTTC
TRBD1	TRBV6-5	once	TRBJ2-7	CASAGQGGNEQYF	TGTGCCAGCGCGGGACAGGGTGGGAACGAGCAGTACTTC
TRBD2	TRBV7-9	NA	TRBJ2-7	CASSSYLTGTSGGPYEQYF	TGTGCCAGCAGCTCATATCTCACCGGGACTAGCGGGGGACCCTACGAGCAGTACTTC
TRBD1	TRBV19	NA	TRBJ1-4	CASFDRGNEKLFF	TGTGCCAGTTTTGACAGGGGAAATGAAAAACTGTTTTTT
TRBD1	TRBV2	NA	TRBJ1-6	CASLRGDRGASPLHF	TGTGCCAGCCTGAGGGGGGACAGGGGAGCTTCACCCCTCCACTTT
NA	TRBV6-5	NA	TRBJ2-7	CASSLGRADIPHEQYF	TGTGCCAGCAGTTTAGGACGAGCCGATATCCCCCACGAGCAGTACTTC
NA	TRBV27	NA	TRBJ1-5	CASSLYEGPQHF	TGTGCCAGCAGTTTATACGAGGGGCCCCAGCATTTT
TRBD1	TRBV2	NA	TRBJ1-4	CASSIRTGEKLFF	TGTGCCAGCAGTATCAGGACAGGGGAAAAACTGTTTTTT
NA	TRBV5-6	once	TRBJ1-2	CASSGGYGYTF	TGTGCCAGCAGCGGGGGCTATGGCTACACCTTC
TRBD1	TRBV7-2	NA	TRBJ1-1	CASSLYRGPNTEAFF	TGTGCCAGCAGCCTCTACAGGGGACCGAACACTGAAGCTTTCTTT
TRBD1	TRBV2	NA	TRBJ1-1	CASRPGQYTEAFF	TGTGCCAGCAGACCGGGACAGTACACTGAAGCTTTCTTT
TRBD1	TRBV19	NA	TRBJ2-7	CASSGHRDRDYEQYF	TGTGCCAGTAGTGGCCACCGGGACAGGGACTACGAGCAGTACTTC
TRBD1	TRBV6-1	NA	TRBJ2-7	CASSESWTGTYEQYF	TGTGCCAGCAGTGAATCATGGACAGGGACCTACGAGCAGTACTTC
NA	TRBV28	once	TRBJ1-4	CASSTTGANNEKLFF	TGTGCCAGCAGTACCACCGGGGCTAATAATGAAAAACTGTTTTTT
NA	TRBV6-5	NA	TRBJ1-5	CASKPGVNQPQHF	TGTGCCAGTAAGCCAGGGGTCAATCAGCCCCAGCATTTT